This TCR beta chain was sequenced in a study of shared clonotypes between healthy human individuals. With regard to this clone: Antigen unknown.

Study outcomes and limitations: Few donors limited the genetic and exposure-history diversity represented.

CD45RO-negative cells were positively selected for CCR7, leaving out terminally differentiated effector memory CD45RA+ cells. Sequencing was performed with immunoSEQ multiplex PCR; in TCRdb, only in-frame clones are kept and a portion is missing. The sample includes about 2.1 million clones, 93% seen only once; the top ten take 1.5% to 2%. This CDR3 region has 16 residues. The ends lost 3 bases at V and 2 bases at J; junction bases unmatched: 9. Germline V gives CDR1 SEHNR, CDR2 FQNEAQ (reference sequence). This chain connects TRBV7-9 to TRBJ2-7; 8 bases match TRBD1. Sequencing used naive CD8+ T cells from PBMCs. The sequence derives from a man aged 18 to 35 in good health. Some clones in this sample may be carry-over from other donors' samples. The CDR3 reads CASSFATGGYTYEQYF. DNA for the CDR3: TGTGCCAGCAGCTTCGCTACAGGGGGATACACCTACGAGCAGTACTTC.